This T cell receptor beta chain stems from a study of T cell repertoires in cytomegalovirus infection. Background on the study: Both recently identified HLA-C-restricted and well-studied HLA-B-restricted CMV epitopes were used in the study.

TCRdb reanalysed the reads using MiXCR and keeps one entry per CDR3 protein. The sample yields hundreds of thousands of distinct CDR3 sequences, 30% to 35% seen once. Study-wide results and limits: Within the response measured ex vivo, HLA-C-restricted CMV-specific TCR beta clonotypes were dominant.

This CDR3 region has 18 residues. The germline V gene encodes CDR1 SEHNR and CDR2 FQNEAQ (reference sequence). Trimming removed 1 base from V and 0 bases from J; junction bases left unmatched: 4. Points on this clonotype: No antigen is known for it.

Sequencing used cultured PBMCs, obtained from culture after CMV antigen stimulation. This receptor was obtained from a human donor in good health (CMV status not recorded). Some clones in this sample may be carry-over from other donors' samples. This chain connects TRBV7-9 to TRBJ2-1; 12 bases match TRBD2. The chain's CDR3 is CASSLGLAGARSYNEQFF. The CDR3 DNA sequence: TGTGCCAGCAGCTTAGGACTAGCGGGGGCCCGCTCCTACAATGAGCAGTTCTTC.